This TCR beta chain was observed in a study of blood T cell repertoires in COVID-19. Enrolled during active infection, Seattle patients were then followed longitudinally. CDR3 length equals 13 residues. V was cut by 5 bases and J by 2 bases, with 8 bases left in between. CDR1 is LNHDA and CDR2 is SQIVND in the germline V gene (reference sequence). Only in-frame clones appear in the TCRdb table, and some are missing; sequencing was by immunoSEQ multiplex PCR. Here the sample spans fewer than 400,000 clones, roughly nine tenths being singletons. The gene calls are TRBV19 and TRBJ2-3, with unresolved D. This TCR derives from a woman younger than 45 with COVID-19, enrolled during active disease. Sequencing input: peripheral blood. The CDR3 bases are TGTGCCAGTAGTGCGCTCCTCACAGATACGCAGTATTTT. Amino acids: CASSALLTDTQYF.